These 30 T cell receptor beta chains originate from one sample sequenced in a study of blood T cells in healthy people across ages. Together with a sample-barcoded 5' primer, a J-beta primer mix was included in a second PCR lasting about 7 to 11 cycles. TCRdb fed the 5' RACE reads into MiXCR, producing one record per CDR3 protein. Of some 1.5 million distinct CDR3 sequences listed, about 30% are singletons. The source material was blood. These receptors all come from a woman aged 25-40 years in good health.

The chain couples TRBV5-1 to TRBJ1-1, with D tentatively TRBD1 (5 bases). Trimming shortened V by 4 bases and J by 1 base, and 14 bases separated the two germline ends. Germline CDR1 and CDR2: SGHRS and YFSETQ. The length of the CDR3 is 15 residues. The CDR3 region is CASSLSTASNTEAFF. CDR3 nucleotides: TGCGCCAGCAGCCTGTCGACAGCCTCGAACACTGAAGCTTTCTTT.

Ten or more counts support this clonotype. The chain has TRBV7-2 and TRBJ2-5; unclear D gene. CDR3 length: 13 amino acids. Trimming cost V 1 base and J 2 bases, with 5 bases left between them. CDR1 and CDR2 from the germline V gene are SGHTA and FQGNSA. CDR3 DNA: TGTGCCAGCAGCTTAGGGATGCAAGAGACCCAGTACTTC. Protein: CASSLGMQETQYF.

This clonotype was detected only a few times. The CDR3 DNA sequence: TGCGCCAGCAGCCCGAACACGGGTAAAGCCTCTGAAAAACTGTTTTTT. Translation gives CASSPNTGKASEKLFF. The V gene is TRBV4-1, the J gene TRBJ1-4; D uncertain. The CDR3 covers 16 residues. CDR1 and CDR2 from the germline V gene are MGHRA and YSYEKL. V lost 4 bases and J lost 7, with 19 bases in between.

This clonotype was counted at least ten times. The chain employs TRBV5-1 and TRBJ2-1; perhaps TRBD2 as D (6 bases). The CDR3 loop spans 16 amino acids. V dropped 0 bases and J dropped 0 bases, with 10 bases sitting between them. Per germline, CDR1 SGHRS and CDR2 YFSETQ. CDR3 region: CASSLVTGSSYNEQFF. CDR3 in DNA: TGCGCCAGCAGCTTGGTGACCGGGAGCTCCTACAATGAGCAGTTCTTC.

This clonotype was counted many times. This chain connects TRBV12-3 or TRBV12-4 to TRBJ2-7; 8 bases fit TRBD1. The CDR3 is made up of 18 amino acids. V trimming: 3 bases; J trimming: 5 bases; junction bases outside the gene matches: 18. The CDR3 loop reads CASSFRIYGQGASDEQYF. The CDR3 DNA reads as TGTGCCAGCAGTTTTCGGATATACGGGCAGGGGGCGTCCGACGAGCAGTACTTC.

The chain uses TRBV28 and TRBJ2-4; possible D gene TRBD1, 6 bases. This CDR3 spans 17 amino acids. V lost 2 bases to trimming and J lost 0 bases, with 14 bases between them. Germline V CDR1 and CDR2: MDHEN, SYDVKM. The CDR3 sequence is CASSLTPRTVAKNIQYF. The CDR3 nucleotides are TGTGCCAGCAGTTTAACCCCTCGGACAGTAGCCAAAAACATTCAGTACTTC. The variable domain in full, with the rest retrieved from reference TRBV28 and TRBJ2-4, is DVKVTQSSRYLVKRTGEKVFLECVQDMDHENMFWYRQDPGLGLRLIYFSYDVKMKEKGDIPEGYSVSREKKERFSLILESASTNQTSMYLCASSLTPRTVAKNIQYFGAGTRLSVL.

This chain joins TRBV29-1 and TRBJ2-3; 9 bases match TRBD1. The trim removed 6 bases at V and 4 bases at J, leaving 5 bases unmatched. Germline V gene sequence: CDR1 SQVTM, CDR2 ANQGSEA. CDR3 length: 13 residues. CDR3 coding DNA: TGCAGCGTAAGACAGGGGGAGGCAGATACGCAGTATTTT. Encoded protein: CSVRQGEADTQYF.

This sequence joins TRBV6-1 and TRBJ2-7; maybe TRBD2 (6 bases). The CDR3 runs to 14 residues. The V gene lost 6 bases and the J gene lost 1 base, with 13 bases spanning the gap. Germline V gives CDR1 MNHNS, CDR2 SASEGT. The CDR3 DNA reads TGTGCCAGCAGGCGGGGCCAGGAGTCCTACGAGCAGTACTTC. Encoded protein: CASRRGQESYEQYF.

This chain joins TRBV10-3 and TRBJ2-1, with D perhaps being TRBD1 or TRBD2 (6 bases each). Germline V gene sequence: CDR1 ENHRY, CDR2 SYGVKD. This CDR3 is built from 14 residues. V shed 7 bases and J shed 8 bases, with 18 bases lying between them. CDR3 nucleotides: TGTGCCATCAATCGAGGGGGGTGGAGTGATGAGCAGTTCTTC. It encodes CAINRGGWSDEQFF.

This clonotype was counted ten times or more. The genes are TRBV20-1 and TRBJ2-7, with 8 nucleotides matching TRBD1. The germline V gene encodes CDR1 DFQATT and CDR2 SNEGSKA (reference sequence). After removal of 0 bases from V and 4 bases from J, the junction contained 8 bases not matched to a gene. The CDR3 is 15 residues long. CDR3 protein: CSARDYQGALYEQYF. Written as DNA, the CDR3 is TGCAGTGCTAGAGATTATCAGGGGGCGTTATACGAGCAGTACTTC.

The CDR3 here is CSARSGTGGRGLAWNEQFF. In DNA, the CDR3 is TGCAGTGCTAGGTCGGGGACAGGGGGCCGAGGACTAGCGTGGAATGAGCAGTTCTTC. The V and J genes are TRBV20-1 and TRBJ2-1, with 12 bases identical to TRBD1. V lost 3 bases and J lost 7; bases outside the gene matches: 19. The CDR3 covers 19 residues. CDR1 and CDR2 (germline): DFQATT, SNEGSKA (reference sequence).

This chain's CDR3 is CSAAQGGGSYEQYF. The CDR3, as DNA: TGCAGTGCTGCACAGGGGGGGGGCTCCTACGAGCAGTACTTC. The V call is TRBV20-1, the J call TRBJ2-7; maybe TRBD1 (8 bases). Deletions cut 5 bases from V and 0 bases from J, with 14 bases between. The CDR3 totals 14 residues. In germline, CDR1 is DFQATT, CDR2 SNEGSKA (reference sequence).

The chain employs TRBV6-2 or TRBV6-3 and TRBJ2-1; D is uncertain. V lost 8 bases and J lost 7, with 12 bases in between. The CDR3 contains 12 residues. Per the germline V gene, CDR1 is MNHEY and CDR2 is SVGEGT. Here the CDR3 DNA reads TGTGCCAGCGGCCCGACTGTAAATGAGCAGTTCTTC. Residues: CASGPTVNEQFF.

This chain uses TRBV6-5 with TRBJ2-7; 9 bases are shared with TRBD2. The CDR3 extends over 16 amino acids. J was trimmed by 2 bases and V by 0 bases; bases with no gene match: 5. Germline V CDR1 and CDR2: MNHEY, SVGAGI. The CDR3 region is CASSYSASGVAYEQYF. CDR3 in DNA: TGTGCCAGCAGTTACTCGGCTAGCGGGGTAGCCTACGAGCAGTACTTC.

In DNA form, the CDR3 reads TGTGCCAGCAGCGAAATAAACAGGGGCACTGAAGCTTTCTTT. Translating gives CASSEINRGTEAFF. The chain combines TRBV28 with TRBJ1-1, with 7 bases lining up with TRBD1. V was clipped by 6 bases and J by 4 bases; unmatched bases: 8. This CDR3 comprises 14 residues. Germline V CDR1 and CDR2: MDHEN, SYDVKM.

This rearrangement joins TRBV9 to TRBJ1-1; unclear D gene. Germline CDR1 SGDLS, CDR2 YYNGEE. The ends were cut back, 0 bases at V and 0 bases at J, with 9 bases in the middle. The CDR3 covers 15 residues. The CDR3 is CASSVVPSLNTEAFF. The CDR3 DNA reads TGTGCCAGCAGCGTAGTCCCCAGTCTGAACACTGAAGCTTTCTTT.

In this sample, this clonotype turned up many times. The rearrangement uses TRBV7-9 and TRBJ2-5; a possible D gene is TRBD1 (5 bases). CDR3 length: 14 residues. Germline CDR1 and CDR2: SEHNR and FQNEAQ (reference sequence). Trimming removed 5 bases at V and 2 bases at J, with 12 bases between. The CDR3 is CASSEDTLQETQYF. CDR3 in DNA: TGTGCCAGCAGCGAGGACACTTTGCAAGAGACCCAGTACTTC.

As DNA, the CDR3 is TGTGCCAGCAGCCTAACATGGACAGGAGACAATGAGCAGTTCTTC. Translating gives CASSLTWTGDNEQFF. The J gene is TRBJ2-1, the V gene TRBV12-3 or TRBV12-4, with 7 positions matching TRBD1. V shed 6 bases, J shed 5 bases, and the junction held 10 bases outside the gene matches. The CDR3 sequence is 15 residues long.

This clonotype occurred a few times. This chain joins TRBV7-2 and TRBJ2-6; 10 positions agree with TRBD1. J gave up 4 bases and V 6 bases, and 12 bases lay outside the gene matches. Germline V gives CDR1 SGHTA, CDR2 FQGNSA. This CDR3 has 18 residues. The CDR3 loop reads CASRVSGQGSGGANVLTF. CDR3 in DNA: TGTGCCAGCAGAGTATCGGGACAGGGGTCGGGAGGGGCCAACGTCCTGACTTTC.

This clonotype has ten or more counts. The rearrangement uses TRBV12-5 and TRBJ1-4; D remains ambiguous. This CDR3 spans 13 amino acids. Per germline, CDR1 LGHNT and CDR2 FRNRAP. Trimming removed 1 base from V and 5 bases from J, with 5 bases in between. The CDR3 reads CASGLGANEKLFF. The CDR3 region has the DNA TGTGCTAGTGGTTTGGGGGCGAATGAAAAACTGTTTTTT.

At least ten counts were recorded for this clonotype. CDR3 coding DNA: TGTGCCATCAGTGGGGGACGGGAAGAGACCCAGTACTTC. It encodes CAISGGREETQYF. V and J are TRBV10-3 and TRBJ2-5, with D perhaps being TRBD1 or TRBD2 (5 bases each). The CDR3 totals 13 residues. V was trimmed by 4 bases and J by 3 bases, leaving 9 bases between them. CDR1 is ENHRY and CDR2 is SYGVKD in the germline V gene.

This chain uses TRBV7-2 with TRBJ2-7; D possibly corresponds to TRBD2 (6 bases). The length of the CDR3 is 15 residues. Germline CDR1 and CDR2: SGHTA and FQGNSA. V was pared by 5 bases and J by 2 bases, with 16 bases between. CDR3 loop: CASSPRGAGPYEQYF. The CDR3 nucleotides are TGTGCCAGCAGCCCCCGGGGCGCGGGACCCTACGAGCAGTACTTC.

This clonotype was counted a few times. The rearrangement uses TRBV27 and TRBJ1-2, with 9 bases identical to TRBD1. Germline V gene lookup returns CDR1 MNHEY and CDR2 SMNVEV (reference sequence). This CDR3 is built from 16 residues. J gave up 6 bases and V 6 bases, and 14 bases lay outside the gene matches. CDR3 bases: TGTGCCAGCAGAAGCCGGACAGGGGATGGAAAGGATGGCTACACCTTC. Translation: CASRSRTGDGKDGYTF.

This clonotype occurred many times. The chain employs TRBV11-2 and TRBJ2-5; possibly TRBD2 for D (5 bases). CDR1 and CDR2 from the germline V gene are SGHAT and FQNNGV. The CDR3 sequence is 14 residues long. V was pared by 1 base and J by 4 bases, with 10 bases between. As DNA, the CDR3 is TGTGCCAGCAGCTTAGGAGCGGTGTTAGAGACCCAGTACTTC. It translates to CASSLGAVLETQYF.

This clonotype was recorded at least ten times. The V and J genes are TRBV7-2 and TRBJ2-5, with 8 positions matching TRBD1. J was trimmed by 3 bases and V by 3 bases; bases with no gene match: 3. From germline, CDR1 is SGHTA and CDR2 FQGNSA. The CDR3 length is 14 residues. In DNA, the CDR3 is TGTGCCAGCAGCTTCACAGGGGGGAAAGAGACCCAGTACTTC. Translated: CASSFTGGKETQYF.

This clonotype was counted only a few times. This chain's CDR3 is CASNYGGGADTQYF. The CDR3 DNA sequence: TGTGCCAGCAATTACGGGGGGGGGGCAGATACGCAGTATTTT. The V call is TRBV28, the J call TRBJ2-3; 8 nucleotides agree with TRBD2. Per germline, CDR1 MDHEN and CDR2 SYDVKM. The CDR3 has 14 residues. V lost 7 bases and J lost 4; bases outside the gene matches: 7.

The J gene is TRBJ2-7, the V gene TRBV4-2; the D gene is possibly TRBD2 (5 bases). Germline V lookup: CDR1 LGHNA, CDR2 YNFKEQ. Trimming shortened V by 4 bases and J by 5 bases, and 12 bases separated the two germline ends. This CDR3 spans 13 amino acids. The CDR3 reads CASSLSHGDEQYF. The CDR3, as DNA: TGTGCCAGCAGCCTTTCCCACGGGGACGAGCAGTACTTC.

This clonotype was observed many times. This chain uses TRBV7-6 with TRBJ2-1; tentative D call: TRBD2 (6 bases). V was pared by 4 bases and J by 9 bases, with 10 bases between. Germline V lookup: CDR1 SGHVS, CDR2 FNYEAQ. The CDR3 covers 12 residues. The DNA for the CDR3 is TGTGCCAGCAGCTCCGATAGCGGTGAGCAGTTCTTC. This sequence encodes CASSSDSGEQFF.

The V and J genes are TRBV14 and TRBJ2-7; weak D call: TRBD1 (5 bases). CDR1 is SGHDN and CDR2 is FVKESK in the germline V gene. The CDR3 is 16 residues long. The V end lost 0 bases, the J end lost 0 bases, and 12 bases lay between the germline ends. The CDR3 DNA is TGTGCCAGCAGCCAAGAGTCAGGGCTCTCCTCCTACGAGCAGTACTTC. Its protein is CASSQESGLSSYEQYF.

This CDR3 reads CASGGPGQGSNQPQHF. For the CDR3, the DNA is TGTGCCAGCGGTGGCCCGGGACAGGGTAGCAATCAGCCCCAGCATTTT. The V and J genes are TRBV25-1 and TRBJ1-5; 9 bases fit TRBD1. The CDR3 is made up of 16 amino acids. Trimming took 8 bases from V and 0 from J; bases not matched to a gene: 8. CDR1 is MGHDK, CDR2 SYGVNS, per germline.